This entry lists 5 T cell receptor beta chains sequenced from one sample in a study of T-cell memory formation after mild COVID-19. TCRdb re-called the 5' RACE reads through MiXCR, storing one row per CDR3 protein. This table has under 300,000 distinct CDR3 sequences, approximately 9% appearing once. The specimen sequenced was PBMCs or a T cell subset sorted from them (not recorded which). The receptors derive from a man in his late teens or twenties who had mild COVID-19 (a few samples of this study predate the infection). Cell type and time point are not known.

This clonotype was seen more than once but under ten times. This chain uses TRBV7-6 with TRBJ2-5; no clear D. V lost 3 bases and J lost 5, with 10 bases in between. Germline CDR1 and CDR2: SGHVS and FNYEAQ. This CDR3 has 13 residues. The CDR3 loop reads CASSFLKGETQYF. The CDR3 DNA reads TGTGCCAGCAGCTTCCTCAAAGGGGAGACCCAGTACTTC.

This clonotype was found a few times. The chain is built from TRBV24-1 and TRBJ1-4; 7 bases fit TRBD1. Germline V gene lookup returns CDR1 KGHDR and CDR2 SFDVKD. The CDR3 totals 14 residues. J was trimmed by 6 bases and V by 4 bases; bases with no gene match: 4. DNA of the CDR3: TGTGCCACCAGTGAAGGCAGGGGGGATGAAAAACTGTTTTTT. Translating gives CATSEGRGDEKLFF.

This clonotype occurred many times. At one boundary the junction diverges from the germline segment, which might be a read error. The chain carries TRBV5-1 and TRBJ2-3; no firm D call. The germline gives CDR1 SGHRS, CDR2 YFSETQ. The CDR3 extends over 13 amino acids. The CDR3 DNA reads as TGTGCCAGCCGCTCTGGAAGCACAGATACGCAGTATTTT. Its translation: CASRSGSTDTQYF. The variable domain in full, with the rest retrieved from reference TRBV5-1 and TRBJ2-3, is KAGVTQTPRYLIKTRGQQVTLSCSPISGHRSVSWYQQTPGQGLQFLFEYFSETQRNKGNFPGRFSGRQFSNSRSEMNVSTLELGDSALYLCASRSGSTDTQYFGPGTRLTVL.

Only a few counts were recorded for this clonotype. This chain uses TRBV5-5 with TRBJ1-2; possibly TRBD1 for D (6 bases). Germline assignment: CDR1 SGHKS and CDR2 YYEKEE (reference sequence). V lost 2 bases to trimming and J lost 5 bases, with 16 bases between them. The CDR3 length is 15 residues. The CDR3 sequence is CASSFIDRHQYGYTF. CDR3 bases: TGTGCCAGCAGCTTTATAGACAGGCATCAATATGGCTACACCTTC.

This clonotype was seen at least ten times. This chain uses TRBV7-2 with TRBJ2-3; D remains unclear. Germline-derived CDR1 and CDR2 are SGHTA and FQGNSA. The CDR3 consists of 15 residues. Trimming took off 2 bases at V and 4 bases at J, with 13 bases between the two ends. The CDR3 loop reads CASSLLPLSADTQYF. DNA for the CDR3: TGTGCCAGCAGCTTACTGCCGTTGTCAGCAGATACGCAGTATTTT.